The source of this T cell receptor beta chain is a study of PD-1 and CTLA-4 blockade in melanoma. Germline V gene lookup returns CDR1 SGDLS and CDR2 YYNGEE. The CDR3 is 17 residues long. The J segment lost 3 bases and the V segment lost 0 bases, leaving 10 bases of the junction unmatched. Assay used: immunoSEQ multiplex PCR; TCRdb lists only in-frame clones, some missing. Here the sample spans 15,000 to 20,000 clones, 65% to 75% being singletons. The input for sequencing was CD8+ T cells from peripheral blood, taken before anti-PD-1 treatment. The receptor was derived from a human donor with melanoma. This chain uses TRBV9 with TRBJ2-5; 8 positions agree with TRBD2. As DNA, the CDR3 is TGTGCCAGCAGCGTAGCCTGGGGAGCGGGGGCTGAAGAGACCCAGTACTTC. Translating it yields CASSVAWGAGAEETQYF.